The sample holds a few counts of the clone carrying this T cell receptor (beta chain). Via MiXCR, TCRdb re-called the 5' RACE reads, giving one row per CDR3 protein. The sample lists some 760,000 distinct CDR3 sequences, about 18% seen once, with about an eighth in the top ten. These data belong to a study of identical twins. The CDR3 has 16 amino acids. V lost 0 bases to trimming and J lost 4 bases, with 14 bases between them. Germline CDR1 is LGHDT and CDR2 is YNNKEL (reference sequence). Separately, the same data were catalogued under a study of T cells expressing NK-cell markers. From that report: The study sequenced eight donors, seven HCMV-seropositive and one seronegative.

The receptor's source is a woman between 18 and 29 years old in good health. The chain joins TRBV3-1 to TRBJ2-3; possible D gene TRBD1, 6 bases. The sample comprised PBMCs. The CDR3: CASSQDPRGEADTQYF. The CDR3 bases are TGTGCCAGCAGCCAAGATCCCAGGGGAGAGGCAGATACGCAGTATTTT.